This TCR beta chain appears in the sequencing data of a study of T-cell memory formation after mild COVID-19. Study-wide context: TCR clusters largely stayed donor specific. General study findings and limits: Balance between CD4 and CD8 was seen in clones contracting day 15 to 85, and a CD4+ lean was seen in later expanders. Still unconfirmed is whether the second-wave clones peaking on day 37 recognized SARS-CoV-2. Some clones that responded were present in memory (sampled pre-infection), which suggests cross-reactive memory joined.

This clonotype was observed a handful of times. Its antigen is unknown. CDR1 and CDR2 (germline): MNHEY, SMNVEV (reference sequence). The CDR3 loop spans 14 amino acids. V lost 6 bases to trimming and J lost 6 bases, with 15 bases between them. TCRdb re-called the 5' RACE reads through MiXCR, storing one row per CDR3 protein. The sample lists 250,000 to 300,000 distinct CDR3 sequences, about 16% seen once, with approximately 25% in the top ten. What was sequenced was PBMCs or a T cell subset sorted from them (not recorded which). The TCR originated in a man between 18 and 29 years old who had mild COVID-19 (a few samples of this study predate the infection). Cell type and time point are not known. This rearrangement joins TRBV27 to TRBJ1-5; D possibly corresponds to TRBD1 (6 bases). The CDR3 here is CASSLRRGPQPQHF. Written as DNA, the CDR3 is TGTGCCAGCAGCTTACGTCGGGGGCCTCAGCCCCAGCATTTT.